The clone carrying this TCR beta chain has just one count. These data belong to a study of T cell responses to AZD1222 COVID-19 vaccine. Libraries were prepared by immunoSEQ multiplex PCR; TCRdb keeps only in-frame clonotypes and omits some of them. Of tens of thousands of clones detected, 90% to 95% appear once; the ten largest clones hold about 9.9%. The V end lost 1 base, the J end lost 5 bases, and 26 bases lay between the germline ends. This CDR3 has 19 residues. Germline CDR1 is MGHRA and CDR2 is YSYEKL. The gene calls are TRBV4-1 and TRBJ2-5; D might be TRBD2 (6 bases). The specimen was peripheral blood, collected 28 days after the second AZD1222 dose. This sequence originates from an adult who received the AZD1222 COVID-19 vaccine. This CDR3 is CASSQAPATPQTRWETQYF. The CDR3 DNA sequence: TGCGCCAGCAGCCAAGCTCCCGCTACGCCCCAGACTAGGTGGGAGACCCAGTACTTC.